This T cell receptor (beta chain) was recovered during a study of shared clonotypes between healthy human individuals. Per the germline V gene, CDR1 is ENHRY and CDR2 is SYGVKD. V shed 7 bases, J shed 7 bases, and the junction held 5 bases outside the gene matches. The CDR3 sequence is 14 residues long. The assay was immunoSEQ multiplex PCR, and TCRdb's table has in-frame clones only and misses some. The table includes roughly 2 million clones, approximately 96% detected once. The chain carries TRBV10-3 and TRBJ2-1; 12 bases are shared with TRBD2. The sample was naive CD4+ T cells sorted from blood. As for subset: CD45RA+ positively selected. This sequence was found in a man between 18 and 35 years old in good health. In DNA, the CDR3 is TGTGCCATCACGCCTAGCGGGGGGGCAAATGAGCAGTTCTTC. Translated, it gives CAITPSGGANEQFF.